Given below is one T cell receptor (beta chain) in context. Its antigen target is currently unknown. Base qualities are not provided; no much larger clone lies one nucleotide away. The sample comes from a study of blood T cell repertoires in COVID-19 (dated by TCRdb to the early 2020s). About the full investigation: Samples covering the acute and convalescent phases of COVID-19 were provided by collaborators in the United States, Italy and Spain. The prospective study material was composed of cDNA or gDNA derived from T cells, B-cell-depleted T cells, or PBMCs. Deeply sampled blood TCRbeta repertoires from subjects exposed to, actively infected with, or recovered from COVID-19 were included in the dataset. The repertoires were released in a freely available public database intended as a resource for research on the immune response to SARS-CoV-2. The samples were drawn from two sources: the first 160 participants of the ongoing ImmuneRACE study, and 1,000 to 1,500 subjects contributed by 6 global collaborators. A de-identified subject ID, COVID-19 status, age in years and sex were almost always included in the sample metadata. Where available, HLA class I and class II types were taken from metadata supplied by the sample provider and were not determined by assay-based typing. Study-wide findings and limitations: The amount of clinical and demographic metadata varied by source and participant and was provided uncurated.

The immunoSEQ Assay, a bias-controlled multiplex PCR, was used to amplify TCRbeta CDR3 regions from genomic DNA. Per the source publication's procedure: The number of nucleated cells in each sample was estimated from the amplification of reference gene primers within the assay. Sequence reads were collapsed and filtered to measure the absolute abundance of every unique TCRbeta CDR3 rearrangement. Productive Simpson clonality was computed per sample as the square root of Simpson's diversity index over productive rearrangements. Here the immuneACCESS table is served through TCRdb, limited to in-frame sequences with V and J called. Missing clones are a known gap in these copies; in checked studies unresolved V genes cover under half, and the rest lacks a known reason. Clonal size and the V and J genes are those of that table, whereas D and trimming came from the DNA. This sample is represented by about 240,000 clones; about four fifths of them were singletons. The ten most abundant clones make up 4% of the sample.

The germline V and J ends show losses of 3 bases and 1 base respectively, and no gene match explains 11 bases of the junction. The CDR3 measures 17 amino acids from cysteine to phenylalanine. Only the CDR3 region is kept as DNA, spanning 51 bases read in frame from base 1. Taken from the germline V gene, the CDR1 and CDR2 loops are MDHEN and SYDVKM. Each collaborating institution followed its own protocols to collect whole blood in K2EDTA tubes. For TCRbeta analysis, collaborators shipped samples in one of three forms: frozen whole blood, isolated PBMCs, or DNA extracted from either of those sample types.

This TCR came from a man between 50 and 59 years old with acute or convalescent COVID-19. The specimen sequenced was peripheral blood. This chain joins TRBV28 to TRBJ1-1; 7 bases in between match TRBD1. The DNA sequence is as follows: TGTGCCAGCAGTTTGCACCGGGACAGCCCCGGGAACACTGAAGCTTTCTTT. Its protein product is CASSLHRDSPGNTEAFF.